A selection of T cell receptor beta chains follows, all from one sample in a study of CD8+CD57+ T cells in acquired aplastic anemia. Each CDR3 protein is one row after TCRdb ran MiXCR on the reads. Of over 150,000 distinct CDR3 sequences listed, about two thirds were seen once; the top ten hold approximately 48%. Source material: sorted CD4+, CD8+, or CD8+CD57+ T cells (not recorded which) from PBMCs. These receptors were collected from a human donor with aplastic anemia. Both conserved end residues are part of each CDR3. The D gene is left open where the match is weak. Only part of the rows carry a size: once, few, many, or a class if the clone is expanded.

j_call: TRBJ1-2; d_call: .; v_call: TRBV10-3; clone_size: .; cdr3_length: 13; cdr3_nt: TGTGCCATCAGTGACAGGGCTGGCTATGGCTACACCTTC; cdr3_aa: CAISDRAGYGYTF
j_call: TRBJ1-5; d_call: TRBD1; v_call: TRBV19; clone_size: few; cdr3_length: 13; cdr3_nt: TGTGCCAGTAGCACGGACAGGGCCCAGCCCCAGCATTTT; cdr3_aa: CASSTDRAQPQHF
j_call: TRBJ2-7; d_call: .; v_call: TRBV28; clone_size: many; cdr3_length: 12; cdr3_nt: TGTGCCAGCAGCCCTCCCAGAGGGTCCCTCCGCTTC; cdr3_aa: CASSPPRGSLRF
j_call: TRBJ2-5; d_call: TRBD2; v_call: TRBV15; clone_size: .; cdr3_length: 17; cdr3_nt: TGTGCCACCAGCAGAGGATTCGCGGGACTAATTCAAGAGACCCAGTACTTC; cdr3_aa: CATSRGFAGLIQETQYF
j_call: TRBJ1-2; d_call: TRBD1; v_call: TRBV29-1; clone_size: .; cdr3_length: 11; cdr3_nt: TGCAGCGTTGGGACAGGGGGCGGCTACACCTTC; cdr3_aa: CSVGTGGGYTF
j_call: TRBJ1-5; d_call: TRBD1; v_call: TRBV10-2; clone_size: .; cdr3_length: 16; cdr3_nt: TGCGCCAGCAGCGGACAGGGCACCTATAGCAATCAGCCCCAGCATTTT; cdr3_aa: CASSGQGTYSNQPQHF
j_call: TRBJ1-6; d_call: .; v_call: TRBV9; clone_size: .; cdr3_length: 14; cdr3_nt: TGTGCCAGCAGCGTAGCTACAGGGAATTCACCCCTCCACTTT; cdr3_aa: CASSVATGNSPLHF
j_call: TRBJ2-1; d_call: TRBD2; v_call: TRBV7-6; clone_size: many; cdr3_length: 14; cdr3_nt: TGTGCCAGCAGCTTAGCGCCCGGGGGGAATGAGCAGTTCTTC; cdr3_aa: CASSLAPGGNEQFF
j_call: TRBJ2-1; d_call: TRBD2; v_call: TRBV15; clone_size: .; cdr3_length: 16; cdr3_nt: TGTGCCACCAGCAGGACTAGCGGGAGTTGGGGCAATGAGCAGTTCTTC; cdr3_aa: CATSRTSGSWGNEQFF
j_call: TRBJ2-3; d_call: .; v_call: TRBV14; clone_size: .; cdr3_length: 15; cdr3_nt: TGTGCCAGCAGCCAAGATCTCGGCTGGGATAATACGCAGTATTTT; cdr3_aa: CASSQDLGWDNTQYF
j_call: TRBJ1-1; d_call: TRBD1; v_call: TRBV5-4; clone_size: .; cdr3_length: 14; cdr3_nt: TGTGCCAGCAGCCGGACAGGATCGAACACTGAAGCTTTCTTT; cdr3_aa: CASSRTGSNTEAFF
j_call: TRBJ2-2; d_call: .; v_call: TRBV6-1; clone_size: .; cdr3_length: 11; cdr3_nt: TGTGCCAGCAACCGTGGTGGGGAGCTGTTTTTT; cdr3_aa: CASNRGGELFF
j_call: TRBJ2-1; d_call: TRBD2; v_call: TRBV5-1; clone_size: .; cdr3_length: 15; cdr3_nt: TGCGCCAGCAGCGTAGCGGGAGGCTCCTACAATGAGCAGTTCTTC; cdr3_aa: CASSVAGGSYNEQFF
j_call: TRBJ2-7; d_call: TRBD2; v_call: TRBV9; clone_size: .; cdr3_length: 15; cdr3_nt: TGTGCCAGCAGCCCCCGGTCTAGCGGGAAGTACGAGCAGTACTTC; cdr3_aa: CASSPRSSGKYEQYF
j_call: TRBJ1-2; d_call: .; v_call: TRBV19; clone_size: .; cdr3_length: 15; cdr3_nt: TGTGCCAGTATCAACCTGACGGGGTCTAACTATGGCTACACCTTC; cdr3_aa: CASINLTGSNYGYTF
j_call: TRBJ2-7; d_call: .; v_call: TRBV7-6; clone_size: few; cdr3_length: 13; cdr3_nt: TGTGCCAGCAGCTCCGGGTCCCTCGTGGAGCAGTACTTC; cdr3_aa: CASSSGSLVEQYF
j_call: TRBJ1-1; d_call: .; v_call: TRBV5-5; clone_size: .; cdr3_length: 12; cdr3_nt: TGTGCCAGCAGCTTTGAAAGGGCTGGAGCTTTCTTT; cdr3_aa: CASSFERAGAFF
j_call: TRBJ2-2; d_call: TRBD2; v_call: TRBV29-1; clone_size: once; cdr3_length: 15; cdr3_nt: TGCAGCGTTGTCAAGAGCGGGGCGAACACCGGGGAGCTGTTTTTT; cdr3_aa: CSVVKSGANTGELFF
j_call: TRBJ2-7; d_call: .; v_call: TRBV7-6; clone_size: .; cdr3_length: 17; cdr3_nt: TGTGCCAGCAGCTTATCCTATCCAGGGGAAAGGGCCTACGAGCAGTACTTC; cdr3_aa: CASSLSYPGERAYEQYF
j_call: TRBJ2-1; d_call: TRBD2; v_call: TRBV28; clone_size: .; cdr3_length: 18; cdr3_nt: TGTGCCAGCAGTTTACCTAGCGGGGGGGCCAGCTCCTACAATGAGCAGTTCTTC; cdr3_aa: CASSLPSGGASSYNEQFF
j_call: TRBJ1-6; d_call: TRBD1; v_call: TRBV6-1; clone_size: .; cdr3_length: 16; cdr3_nt: TGTGCCAGCAGTGAAGTTGCGGGACAGCGCAATTCACCCCTCCACTTT; cdr3_aa: CASSEVAGQRNSPLHF
j_call: TRBJ2-7; d_call: TRBD1; v_call: TRBV15; clone_size: few; cdr3_length: 16; cdr3_nt: TGTGCCACCAGCAGAGACCGTGACAGGGGGCTACGTGAGCAGTACTTC; cdr3_aa: CATSRDRDRGLREQYF
j_call: TRBJ2-7; d_call: .; v_call: TRBV20-1; clone_size: .; cdr3_length: 12; cdr3_nt: TGCAGTGCTACCCCCTCTGAGGACGAGCAGTACTTC; cdr3_aa: CSATPSEDEQYF
j_call: TRBJ2-3; d_call: .; v_call: TRBV10-3; clone_size: .; cdr3_length: 17; cdr3_nt: TGTGCCATCAGTGAGCTGGTTCTGGGCGGGCCCTATGATACGCAGTATTTT; cdr3_aa: CAISELVLGGPYDTQYF
j_call: TRBJ2-1; d_call: .; v_call: TRBV19; clone_size: few; cdr3_length: 14; cdr3_nt: TGTGCCAGTAGATTAGGGCGGTATAACAATGAGCAGTTCTTC; cdr3_aa: CASRLGRYNNEQFF
j_call: TRBJ2-1; d_call: TRBD1; v_call: TRBV10-3; clone_size: .; cdr3_length: 15; cdr3_nt: TGTGCCAGCAGTAAAGGACAGGGGGAATCGTATGAGCAGTTCTTC; cdr3_aa: CASSKGQGESYEQFF
j_call: TRBJ2-2; d_call: .; v_call: TRBV7-9; clone_size: .; cdr3_length: 14; cdr3_nt: TGTGCCAGCAGCTTGTCGGCGGGCATCGGGGAGCTGTTTTTT; cdr3_aa: CASSLSAGIGELFF
j_call: TRBJ1-2; d_call: .; v_call: TRBV2; clone_size: .; cdr3_length: 14; cdr3_nt: TGTGCCAGCAGTGAAGTCAGACAGGAACTCGGCTACACCTTC; cdr3_aa: CASSEVRQELGYTF
j_call: TRBJ1-5; d_call: TRBD1; v_call: TRBV2; clone_size: .; cdr3_length: 15; cdr3_nt: TGTGCCAGCAGCCCCCAGGGGGCCGGCAATCAGCCCCAGCATTTT; cdr3_aa: CASSPQGAGNQPQHF
j_call: TRBJ1-1; d_call: TRBD1; v_call: TRBV12-3/TRBV12-4; clone_size: .; cdr3_length: 15; cdr3_nt: TGTGCCAGCAAAGATGGGACAGGGTTAGGGACTGAAGCTTTCTTT; cdr3_aa: CASKDGTGLGTEAFF
j_call: TRBJ1-4; d_call: .; v_call: TRBV7-2; clone_size: many; cdr3_length: 18; cdr3_nt: TGTGCCAGCAGCTTAGCTGGACGGGGGGCAGGGCCTAATGAAAAACTGTTTTTT; cdr3_aa: CASSLAGRGAGPNEKLFF
j_call: TRBJ1-2; d_call: .; v_call: TRBV29-1; clone_size: .; cdr3_length: 11; cdr3_nt: TGCAGCGTTCACAGCAACTATGGCTACACCTTC; cdr3_aa: CSVHSNYGYTF
j_call: TRBJ2-3; d_call: .; v_call: TRBV10-3; clone_size: few; cdr3_length: 15; cdr3_nt: TGTGCCATCAGTGCCGGAACGTTGGGAAATCAGGGGCAGTATTTT; cdr3_aa: CAISAGTLGNQGQYF
j_call: TRBJ2-3; d_call: TRBD2; v_call: TRBV5-4; clone_size: .; cdr3_length: 14; cdr3_nt: TGTGCCAGCAGCTTGGATCTAGCGGGGGGGGTGACGTATTTT; cdr3_aa: CASSLDLAGGVTYF
j_call: TRBJ2-1; d_call: TRBD2; v_call: TRBV20-1; clone_size: .; cdr3_length: 14; cdr3_nt: TGCAGTGCCCCCGGGACTAGCGGGAGTGATGAGCAGTTCTTC; cdr3_aa: CSAPGTSGSDEQFF
j_call: TRBJ1-1; d_call: TRBD1; v_call: TRBV2; clone_size: .; cdr3_length: 15; cdr3_nt: TGTGCCAGCAGGAAGGACAGGGGACAAGGGTTCGAAGCTTTCTTT; cdr3_aa: CASRKDRGQGFEAFF
j_call: TRBJ1-6; d_call: .; v_call: TRBV27; clone_size: many; cdr3_length: 15; cdr3_nt: TGTGCCAGCAGTTTATCGAGGGCTCAATCTTCACCCCTCCACTTT; cdr3_aa: CASSLSRAQSSPLHF
j_call: TRBJ1-1; d_call: TRBD1; v_call: TRBV5-8; clone_size: .; cdr3_length: 17; cdr3_nt: TGTGCCAGCAGCGGGACAGGGTCGTACAACCTGAACACTGAAGCTTTCTTT; cdr3_aa: CASSGTGSYNLNTEAFF
j_call: TRBJ1-1; d_call: TRBD1; v_call: TRBV25-1; clone_size: few; cdr3_length: 15; cdr3_nt: TGTGCCAGCAGTTTCCAGACAGGGCGAAACACTGAAGCTTTCTTT; cdr3_aa: CASSFQTGRNTEAFF
j_call: TRBJ1-1; d_call: .; v_call: TRBV7-8; clone_size: .; cdr3_length: 14; cdr3_nt: TGTGCCAGCAGCTTAGCACAGGGTCCCACTGAAGCTTTCTTT; cdr3_aa: CASSLAQGPTEAFF
j_call: TRBJ1-2; d_call: .; v_call: TRBV7-8; clone_size: .; cdr3_length: 17; cdr3_nt: TGTGCCAGCAGCTTAGTAAGGACAGCGACACCCGGTAGGGGCTACACCTTC; cdr3_aa: CASSLVRTATPGRGYTF
j_call: TRBJ1-1; d_call: .; v_call: TRBV20-1; clone_size: .; cdr3_length: 14; cdr3_nt: TGCAGTGCTAAGGTGAGGGCGATGAACACTGAAGCTTTCTTT; cdr3_aa: CSAKVRAMNTEAFF
j_call: TRBJ2-1; d_call: TRBD2; v_call: TRBV7-2; clone_size: .; cdr3_length: 16; cdr3_nt: TGTGCCAGCAGCTTAGGGCTAGCGGGGGCCGCGGATGAGCAGTTCTTC; cdr3_aa: CASSLGLAGAADEQFF
j_call: TRBJ1-1; d_call: .; v_call: TRBV25-1; clone_size: .; cdr3_length: 13; cdr3_nt: TGTGCCAGCAGTGAATCAAGGGCCACTGAAGCTTTCTTT; cdr3_aa: CASSESRATEAFF
j_call: TRBJ2-5; d_call: TRBD2; v_call: TRBV10-3; clone_size: .; cdr3_length: 15; cdr3_nt: TGTGCCATCAGTGGACTAGCGGGCGGGGGAGAGACCCAGTACTTC; cdr3_aa: CAISGLAGGGETQYF
j_call: TRBJ1-1; d_call: .; v_call: TRBV14; clone_size: .; cdr3_length: 13; cdr3_nt: TGTGCCAGCAGCCCCACATTGAACACTGAAGCTTTCTTT; cdr3_aa: CASSPTLNTEAFF
j_call: TRBJ1-1; d_call: .; v_call: TRBV29-1; clone_size: .; cdr3_length: 12; cdr3_nt: TGCAGCGGTCGAAGGGTGAACACTGAAGCTTTCTTT; cdr3_aa: CSGRRVNTEAFF
j_call: TRBJ2-5; d_call: .; v_call: TRBV9; clone_size: many; cdr3_length: 13; cdr3_nt: TGTGCCAGCAGCGTCGGGCCCCAAGAGACCCAGTACTTC; cdr3_aa: CASSVGPQETQYF
j_call: TRBJ2-3; d_call: TRBD2; v_call: TRBV15; clone_size: many; cdr3_length: 15; cdr3_nt: TGTGCCACCAGCATACTAGCGGGAGGAATTGATACGCAGTATTTT; cdr3_aa: CATSILAGGIDTQYF
j_call: TRBJ1-1; d_call: .; v_call: TRBV15; clone_size: .; cdr3_length: 13; cdr3_nt: TGTGCCACCAGCAGAGATCCGTCCACTGAAGCTTTCTTT; cdr3_aa: CATSRDPSTEAFF
j_call: TRBJ1-5; d_call: .; v_call: TRBV19; clone_size: .; cdr3_length: 15; cdr3_nt: TGTGCCAGTAGTATCCCCGGACGAGGGAATCAGCCCCAGCATTTT; cdr3_aa: CASSIPGRGNQPQHF
j_call: TRBJ2-7; d_call: .; v_call: TRBV7-9; clone_size: .; cdr3_length: 12; cdr3_nt: TGTGCCAGCAGCAGGGCGATCGACGAGCAGTACTTC; cdr3_aa: CASSRAIDEQYF
j_call: TRBJ2-7; d_call: TRBD2; v_call: TRBV2; clone_size: .; cdr3_length: 16; cdr3_nt: TGTGCCAGTGAGCCCCTCGAGGCTAGCGGGGCGTACGAGCAGTACTTC; cdr3_aa: CASEPLEASGAYEQYF
j_call: TRBJ2-1; d_call: .; v_call: TRBV6-2/TRBV6-3; clone_size: .; cdr3_length: 12; cdr3_nt: TGTGCCAGCAGAACGCGGAACAATGAGCAGTTCTTC; cdr3_aa: CASRTRNNEQFF
j_call: TRBJ2-7; d_call: TRBD2; v_call: TRBV28; clone_size: many; cdr3_length: 14; cdr3_nt: TGTGCCAGCAGTTTCGGGACTAGCTCCTACGAGCAGTACTTC; cdr3_aa: CASSFGTSSYEQYF
j_call: TRBJ2-7; d_call: TRBD2; v_call: TRBV2; clone_size: few; cdr3_length: 15; cdr3_nt: TGTGCCAGCAGTGAAATGGCGGGAGGGCCCTACGAGCAGTACTTC; cdr3_aa: CASSEMAGGPYEQYF
j_call: TRBJ2-5; d_call: TRBD1; v_call: TRBV15; clone_size: .; cdr3_length: 17; cdr3_nt: TGTGCCACCAGCCAACCGGGACAGGGGGTGATACAAGAGACCCAGTACTTC; cdr3_aa: CATSQPGQGVIQETQYF
j_call: TRBJ2-1; d_call: .; v_call: TRBV24-1; clone_size: .; cdr3_length: 13; cdr3_nt: TGTGCCACCAGTGCCTCTTTAGTGGGGGAGCAGTTCTTC; cdr3_aa: CATSASLVGEQFF
j_call: TRBJ2-7; d_call: .; v_call: TRBV29-1; clone_size: .; cdr3_length: 12; cdr3_nt: TGCAGCGTAGGGCCAGATTCCTACGAGCAGTACTTC; cdr3_aa: CSVGPDSYEQYF
j_call: TRBJ2-6; d_call: .; v_call: TRBV9; clone_size: .; cdr3_length: 14; cdr3_nt: TGTGCCAGCAGCGGAATCTCTGGGGCCAACGTCCTGACTTTC; cdr3_aa: CASSGISGANVLTF